The clone carrying this T cell receptor (beta chain) was seen a single time. Per the germline V gene, CDR1 is SEHNR and CDR2 is FQNEAQ (reference sequence). The CDR3 contains 12 residues. The V gene lost 6 bases and the J gene lost 9 bases, with 12 bases spanning the gap. 60 Vbeta and 13 Jbeta primers were used in PCR. Here immunoSEQ multiplex PCR was the method, and the copy in TCRdb shows in-frame clones only, minus some. The repertoire consists of some 110,000 clones, with approximately 70% occurring once and the leading ten covering around 0.95%. This entry comes from a study of cytomegalovirus exposure and HLA in healthy donors.

This chain links TRBV7-9 with TRBJ1-3, with no clear D. The receptor was derived from a woman aged 25 to 39 in good health and CMV-seronegative. Sequenced material: PBMCs. The chain's CDR3 is CASRRTSSTIYF. The CDR3 bases are TGTGCCAGCAGACGAACGTCGAGCACCATATATTTT.